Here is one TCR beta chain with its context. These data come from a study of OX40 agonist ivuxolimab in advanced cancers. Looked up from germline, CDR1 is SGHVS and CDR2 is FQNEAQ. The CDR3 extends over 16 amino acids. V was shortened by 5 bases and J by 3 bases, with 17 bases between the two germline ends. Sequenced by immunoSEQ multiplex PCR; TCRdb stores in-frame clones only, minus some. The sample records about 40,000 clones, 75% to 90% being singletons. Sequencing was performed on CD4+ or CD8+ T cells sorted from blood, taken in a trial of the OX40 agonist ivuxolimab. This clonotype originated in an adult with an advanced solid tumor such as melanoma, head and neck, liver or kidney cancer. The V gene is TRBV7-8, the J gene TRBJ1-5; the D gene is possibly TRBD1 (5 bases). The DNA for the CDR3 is TGTGCCAGCAGCCCCGACAGCCCCTTAGACAATCAGCCCCAGCATTTT. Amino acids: CASSPDSPLDNQPQHF.